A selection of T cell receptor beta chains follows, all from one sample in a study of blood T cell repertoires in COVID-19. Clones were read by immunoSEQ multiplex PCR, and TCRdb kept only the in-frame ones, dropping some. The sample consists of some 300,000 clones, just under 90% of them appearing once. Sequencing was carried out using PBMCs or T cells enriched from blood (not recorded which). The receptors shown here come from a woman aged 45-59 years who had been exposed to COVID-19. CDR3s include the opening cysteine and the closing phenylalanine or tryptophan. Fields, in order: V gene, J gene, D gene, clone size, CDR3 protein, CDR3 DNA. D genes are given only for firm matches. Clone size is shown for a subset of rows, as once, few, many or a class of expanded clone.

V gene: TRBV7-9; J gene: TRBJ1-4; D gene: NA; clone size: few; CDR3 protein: CASSEDFNEKLFF; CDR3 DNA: TGTGCCAGCAGCGAGGACTTCAATGAAAAACTGTTTTTT
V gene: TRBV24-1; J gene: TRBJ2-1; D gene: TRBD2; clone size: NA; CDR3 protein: CATSGPTSGGRSSYNEQFF; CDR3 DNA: TGTGCCACCAGTGGCCCAACTAGCGGGGGGCGGAGCTCCTACAATGAGCAGTTCTTC
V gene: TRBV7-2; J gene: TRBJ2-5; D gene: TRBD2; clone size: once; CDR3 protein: CASSRNQAGTQETQYF; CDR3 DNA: TGTGCCAGCAGCCGTAACCAAGCGGGGACCCAAGAGACCCAGTACTTC
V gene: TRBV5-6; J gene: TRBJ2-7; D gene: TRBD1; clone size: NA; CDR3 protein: CASSGQGLLFHEQYF; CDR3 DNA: TGTGCCAGCAGTGGACAGGGACTTCTCTTCCACGAGCAGTACTTC
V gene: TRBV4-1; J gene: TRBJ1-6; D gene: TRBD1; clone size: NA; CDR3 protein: CASSQGQYNSPLHF; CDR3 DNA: TGCGCCAGCAGCCAGGGACAGTATAATTCACCCCTCCACTTT
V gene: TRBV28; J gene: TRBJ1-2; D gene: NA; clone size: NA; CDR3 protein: CASSFLDRIHTF; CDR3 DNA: TGTGCCAGCAGTTTCCTCGACAGGATACACACCTTC
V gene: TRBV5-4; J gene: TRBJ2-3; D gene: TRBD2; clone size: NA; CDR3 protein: CASSWGLAGDTDTQYF; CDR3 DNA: TGTGCCAGCAGCTGGGGACTAGCGGGAGACACAGATACGCAGTATTTT
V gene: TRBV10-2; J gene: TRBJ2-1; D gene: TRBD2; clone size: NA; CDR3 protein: CASSRTGGNEQFF; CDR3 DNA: TGCGCCAGCAGTCGGACGGGGGGCAATGAGCAGTTCTTC
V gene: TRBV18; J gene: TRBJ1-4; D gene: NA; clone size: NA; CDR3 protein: CASSNIAGYNEKLFF; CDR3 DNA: TGTGCCAGCTCAAACATCGCAGGGTATAATGAAAAACTGTTTTTT
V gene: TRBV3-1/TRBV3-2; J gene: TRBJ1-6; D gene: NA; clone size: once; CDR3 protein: CASSQLGASPLHF; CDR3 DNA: TGTGCCAGCAGCCAACTGGGGGCATCACCCCTCCACTTT
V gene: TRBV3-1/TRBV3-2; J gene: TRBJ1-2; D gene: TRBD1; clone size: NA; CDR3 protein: CASSQQGGANYGYTF; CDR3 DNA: TGTGCCAGCAGCCAACAGGGGGGAGCCAACTATGGCTACACCTTC
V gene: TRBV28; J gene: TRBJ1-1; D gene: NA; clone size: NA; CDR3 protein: CASSQNLNTEAFF; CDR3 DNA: TGTGCCAGCAGTCAAAATCTGAACACTGAAGCTTTCTTT
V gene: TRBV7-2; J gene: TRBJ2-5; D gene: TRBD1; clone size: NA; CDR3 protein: CASSRDRLKETQYF; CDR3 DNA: TGTGCCAGCAGCAGGGACAGGCTCAAAGAGACCCAGTACTTC
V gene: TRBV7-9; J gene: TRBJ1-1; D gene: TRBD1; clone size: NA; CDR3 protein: CASSVGQGENTEAFF; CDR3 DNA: TGTGCCAGCAGCGTTGGACAGGGGGAGAACACTGAAGCTTTCTTT
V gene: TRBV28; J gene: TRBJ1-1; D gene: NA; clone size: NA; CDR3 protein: CASSLVGGAFF; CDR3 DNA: TGTGCCAGCAGTTTAGTGGGAGGGGCTTTCTTT
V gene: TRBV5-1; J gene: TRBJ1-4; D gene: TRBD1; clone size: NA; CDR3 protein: CASSLGTGSVEKLFF; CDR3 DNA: TGCGCCAGCAGCTTAGGGACAGGGTCCGTTGAAAAACTGTTTTTT
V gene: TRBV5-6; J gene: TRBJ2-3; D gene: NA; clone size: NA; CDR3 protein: CASSSASTDTQYF; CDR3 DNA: TGTGCCAGCAGCTCTGCGTCCACAGATACGCAGTATTTT
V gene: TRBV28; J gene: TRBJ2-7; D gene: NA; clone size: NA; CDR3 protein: CASSLPGEQGQYEQYF; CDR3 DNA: TGTGCCAGCAGCCTACCGGGAGAACAGGGACAGTACGAGCAGTACTTC
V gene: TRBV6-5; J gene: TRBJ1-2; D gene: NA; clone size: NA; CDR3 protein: CASSYKGVGYGYTF; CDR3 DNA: TGTGCCAGCAGTTACAAGGGGGTCGGCTATGGCTACACCTTC
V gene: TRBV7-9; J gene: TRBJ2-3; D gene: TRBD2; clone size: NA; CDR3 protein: CASSPGLGADTQYF; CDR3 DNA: TGTGCCAGCAGCCCGGGACTAGGGGCAGATACGCAGTATTTT
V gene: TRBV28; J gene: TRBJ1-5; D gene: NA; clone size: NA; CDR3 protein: CASSLGYPGGGSNQPQHF; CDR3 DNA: TGTGCCAGCAGTTTAGGGTACCCCGGTGGAGGAAGCAATCAGCCCCAGCATTTT
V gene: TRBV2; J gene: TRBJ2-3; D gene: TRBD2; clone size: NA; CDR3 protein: CASTSGADTQYF; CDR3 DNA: TGTGCCAGCACTAGCGGGGCAGATACGCAGTATTTT
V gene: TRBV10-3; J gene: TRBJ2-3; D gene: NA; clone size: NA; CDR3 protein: CAISETGPYGGDTQYF; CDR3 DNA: TGTGCCATCAGTGAGACCGGGCCGTACGGGGGAGATACGCAGTATTTT
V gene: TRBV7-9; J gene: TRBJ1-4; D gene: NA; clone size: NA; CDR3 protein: CASSLVYGGEKNEKLFF; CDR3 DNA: TGTGCCAGCAGCTTAGTATACGGGGGAGAGAAGAATGAAAAACTGTTTTTT
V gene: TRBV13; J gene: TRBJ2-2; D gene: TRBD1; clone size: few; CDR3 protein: CASSLVRTGEAGELFF; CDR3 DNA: TGTGCCAGCAGCTTAGTGAGGACAGGGGAGGCCGGGGAGCTGTTTTTT
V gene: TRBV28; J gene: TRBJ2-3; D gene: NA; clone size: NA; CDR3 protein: CASTTRTTSTDTQYF; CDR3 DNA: TGTGCCAGCACTACGCGGACAACTAGCACAGATACGCAGTATTTT
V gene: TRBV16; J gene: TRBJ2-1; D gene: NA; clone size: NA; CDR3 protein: CASSQVSVAGRNEQFF; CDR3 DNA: TGTGCCAGCAGCCAAGTTTCTGTCGCGGGGCGAAATGAGCAGTTCTTC
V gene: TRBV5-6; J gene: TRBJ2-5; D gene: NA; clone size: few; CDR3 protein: CASSLYQWRGETQYF; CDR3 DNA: TGTGCCAGCAGCTTGTATCAATGGAGGGGAGAGACCCAGTACTTC
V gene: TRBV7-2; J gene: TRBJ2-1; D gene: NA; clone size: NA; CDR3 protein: CASSPLRSGAGWFF; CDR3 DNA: TGTGCCAGCAGCCCATTAAGGAGCGGAGCCGGGTGGTTCTTC
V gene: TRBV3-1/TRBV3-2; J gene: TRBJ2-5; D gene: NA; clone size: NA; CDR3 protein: CASSPSGGTQYF; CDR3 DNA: TGTGCCAGCAGCCCCTCCGGGGGGACCCAGTACTTC
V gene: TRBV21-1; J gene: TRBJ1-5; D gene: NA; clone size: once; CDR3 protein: CASSKQGPNQPQHF; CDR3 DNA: TGTGCCAGCAGCAAACAGGGCCCCAATCAGCCCCAGCATTTT
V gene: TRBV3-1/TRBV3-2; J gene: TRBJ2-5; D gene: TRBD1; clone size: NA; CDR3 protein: CASSQDWETGKETQYF; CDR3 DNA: TGTGCCAGCAGCCAAGATTGGGAGACAGGGAAGGAGACCCAGTACTTC
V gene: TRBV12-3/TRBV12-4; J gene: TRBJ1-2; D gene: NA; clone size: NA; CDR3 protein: CASSLFPSGGYTF; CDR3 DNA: TGTGCCAGCAGTTTATTCCCGTCGGGGGGCTACACCTTC
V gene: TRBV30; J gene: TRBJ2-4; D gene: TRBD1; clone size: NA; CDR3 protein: CAWSPGTGGLNIQYF; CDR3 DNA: TGTGCCTGGAGTCCCGGGACAGGGGGTCTGAACATTCAGTACTTC
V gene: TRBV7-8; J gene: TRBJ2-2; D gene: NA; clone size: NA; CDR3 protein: CASSFDRGANTGELFF; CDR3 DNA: TGTGCCAGCAGCTTCGACCGCGGCGCGAACACCGGGGAGCTGTTTTTT
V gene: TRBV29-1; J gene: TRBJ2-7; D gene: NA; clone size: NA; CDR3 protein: CSVDGFPAGEQYF; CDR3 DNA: TGCAGCGTTGACGGTTTTCCCGCGGGGGAGCAGTACTTC
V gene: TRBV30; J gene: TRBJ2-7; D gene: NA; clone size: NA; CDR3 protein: CAWSRVGGIREQYF; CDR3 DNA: TGTGCCTGGAGTCGGGTAGGGGGTATACGCGAGCAGTACTTC
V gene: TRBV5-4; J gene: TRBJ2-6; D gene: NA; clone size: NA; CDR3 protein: CASSLAPGTGANVLTF; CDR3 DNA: TGTGCCAGCAGCCTTGCCCCGGGGACTGGGGCCAACGTCCTGACTTTC
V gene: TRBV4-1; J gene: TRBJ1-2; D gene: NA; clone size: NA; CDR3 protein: CASSQGGAGYGYTF; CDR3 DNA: TGCGCCAGCAGCCAAGGGGGAGCCGGCTATGGCTACACCTTC
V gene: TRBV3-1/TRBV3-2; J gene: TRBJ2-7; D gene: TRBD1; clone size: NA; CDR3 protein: CASSQQQGAEYEQYF; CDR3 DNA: TGTGCCAGCAGCCAACAACAGGGGGCGGAGTACGAGCAGTACTTC
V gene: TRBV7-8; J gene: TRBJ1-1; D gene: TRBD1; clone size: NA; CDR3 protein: CASSSRGDRELTNTEAFF; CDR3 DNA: TGTGCCAGCAGCTCTAGGGGGGACAGGGAATTGACGAACACTGAAGCTTTCTTT
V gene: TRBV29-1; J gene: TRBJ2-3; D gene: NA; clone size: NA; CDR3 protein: CSVEFLGFEGHRDTQYF; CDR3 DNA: TGCAGCGTTGAATTTTTGGGCTTTGAGGGTCATAGGGATACGCAGTATTTT
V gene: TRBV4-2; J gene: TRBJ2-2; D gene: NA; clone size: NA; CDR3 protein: CASSFGQNTGELFF; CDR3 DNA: TGTGCCAGCAGCTTCGGACAGAACACCGGGGAGCTGTTTTTT
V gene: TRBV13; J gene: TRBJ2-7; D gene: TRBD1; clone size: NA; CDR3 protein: CASSSKGTGHYEQYF; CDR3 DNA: TGTGCCAGCAGCTCTAAAGGGACAGGGCACTACGAGCAGTACTTC
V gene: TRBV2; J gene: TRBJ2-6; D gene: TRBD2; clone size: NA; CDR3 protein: CASSETSPIYSGANVLTF; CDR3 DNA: TGTGCCAGCAGCGAGACTAGCCCAATATACTCTGGGGCCAACGTCCTGACTTTC
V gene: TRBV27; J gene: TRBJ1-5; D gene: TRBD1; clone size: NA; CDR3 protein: CASSSETGRNQPQHF; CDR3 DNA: TGTGCCAGCAGTTCCGAGACAGGGCGCAATCAGCCCCAGCATTTT
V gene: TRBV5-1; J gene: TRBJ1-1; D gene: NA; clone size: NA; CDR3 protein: CASSSTGRESTEAFF; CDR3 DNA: TGCGCCAGCAGCTCTACGGGGAGGGAGAGCACTGAAGCTTTCTTT
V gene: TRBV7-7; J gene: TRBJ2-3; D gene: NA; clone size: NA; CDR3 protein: CASSPGISSTDTQYF; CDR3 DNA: TGTGCTAGCAGCCCAGGAATTTCTAGCACAGATACGCAGTATTTT
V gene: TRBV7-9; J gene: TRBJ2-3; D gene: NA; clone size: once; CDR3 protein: CASSRTDTQYF; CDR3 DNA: TGTGCCAGCAGCCGTACTGATACGCAGTATTTT
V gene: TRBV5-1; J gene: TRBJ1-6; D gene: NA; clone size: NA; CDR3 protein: CASRKTDALDSPLHF; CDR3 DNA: TGCGCCAGCAGGAAAACAGACGCCTTAGATTCACCCCTCCACTTT